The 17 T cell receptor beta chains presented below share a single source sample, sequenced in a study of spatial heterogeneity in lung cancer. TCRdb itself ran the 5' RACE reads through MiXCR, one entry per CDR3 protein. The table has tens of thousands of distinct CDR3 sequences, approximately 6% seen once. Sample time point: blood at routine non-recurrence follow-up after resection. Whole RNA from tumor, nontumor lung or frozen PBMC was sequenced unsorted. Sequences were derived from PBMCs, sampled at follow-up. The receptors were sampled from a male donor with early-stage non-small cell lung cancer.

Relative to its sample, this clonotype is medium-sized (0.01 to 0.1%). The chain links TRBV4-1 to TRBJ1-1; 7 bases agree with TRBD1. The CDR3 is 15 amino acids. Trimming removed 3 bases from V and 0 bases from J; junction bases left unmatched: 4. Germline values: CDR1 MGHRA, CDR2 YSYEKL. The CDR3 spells CASSHQQGMNTEAFF. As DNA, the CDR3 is TGCGCCAGCAGCCATCAACAGGGGATGAACACTGAAGCTTTCTTT.

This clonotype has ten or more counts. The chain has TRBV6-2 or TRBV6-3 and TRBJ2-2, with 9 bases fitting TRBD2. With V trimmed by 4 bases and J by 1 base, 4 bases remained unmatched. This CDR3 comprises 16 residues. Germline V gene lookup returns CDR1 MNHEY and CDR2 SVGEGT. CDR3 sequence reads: CASSSPTSGNTGELFF. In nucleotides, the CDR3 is TGTGCCAGCAGTTCTCCGACTAGCGGGAACACCGGGGAGCTGTTTTTT.

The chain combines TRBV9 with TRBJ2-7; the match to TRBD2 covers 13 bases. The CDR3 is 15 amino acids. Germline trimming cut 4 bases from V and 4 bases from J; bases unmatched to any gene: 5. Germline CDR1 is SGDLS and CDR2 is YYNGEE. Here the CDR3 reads CASSPQTSGGYEQYF. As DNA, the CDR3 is TGTGCCAGCAGCCCCCAGACTAGCGGGGGGTACGAGCAGTACTTC.

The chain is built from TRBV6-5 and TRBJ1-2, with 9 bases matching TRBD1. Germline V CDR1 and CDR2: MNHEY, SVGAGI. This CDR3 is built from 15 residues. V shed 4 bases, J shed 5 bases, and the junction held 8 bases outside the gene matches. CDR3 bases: TGTGCCAGCAGTTCCCTGGGACAGGGTAATTATGGCTACACCTTC. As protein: CASSSLGQGNYGYTF.

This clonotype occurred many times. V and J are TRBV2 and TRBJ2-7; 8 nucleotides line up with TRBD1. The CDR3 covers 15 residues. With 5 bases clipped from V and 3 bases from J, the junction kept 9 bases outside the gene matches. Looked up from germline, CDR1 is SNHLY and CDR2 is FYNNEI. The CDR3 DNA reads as TGTGCCAGCAGTTCCGCGACAGGGGTCTTCTACGAGCAGTACTTC. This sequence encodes CASSSATGVFYEQYF.

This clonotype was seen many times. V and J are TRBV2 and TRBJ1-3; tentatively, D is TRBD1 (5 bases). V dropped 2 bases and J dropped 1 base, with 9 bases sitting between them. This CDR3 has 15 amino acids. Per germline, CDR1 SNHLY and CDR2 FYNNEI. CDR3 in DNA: TGTGCCAGCAGTGAACAGGGTTGGTCTGGAAACACCATATATTTT. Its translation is CASSEQGWSGNTIYF.

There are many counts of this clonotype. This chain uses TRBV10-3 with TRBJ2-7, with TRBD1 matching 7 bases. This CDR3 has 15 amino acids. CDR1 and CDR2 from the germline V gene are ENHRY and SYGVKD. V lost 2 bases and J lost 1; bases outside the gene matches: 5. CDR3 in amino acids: CAISEADRSSYEQYF. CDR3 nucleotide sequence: TGTGCCATCAGTGAGGCGGACAGGTCTTCCTACGAGCAGTACTTC.

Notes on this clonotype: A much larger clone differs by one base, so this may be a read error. The CDR3 nucleotides read TGCGCCAGCAGCTTGGTACTAGCGGTTACGCAGTATTTT. The encoded protein is CASSLVLAVTQYF. This chain connects TRBV5-1 to TRBJ2-3; the match to TRBD2 covers 8 bases. The CDR3 is made up of 13 amino acids. The junction had 2 bases not matched to a gene; V was cut back by 0 bases and J by 8 bases. CDR1 is SGHRS, CDR2 YFSETQ, per germline.

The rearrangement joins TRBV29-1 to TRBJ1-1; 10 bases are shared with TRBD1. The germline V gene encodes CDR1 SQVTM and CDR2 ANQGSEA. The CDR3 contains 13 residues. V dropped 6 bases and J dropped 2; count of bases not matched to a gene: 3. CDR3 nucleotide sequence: TGCAGCGTGGACAGGGGGGGAAACACTGAAGCTTTCTTT. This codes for CSVDRGGNTEAFF.

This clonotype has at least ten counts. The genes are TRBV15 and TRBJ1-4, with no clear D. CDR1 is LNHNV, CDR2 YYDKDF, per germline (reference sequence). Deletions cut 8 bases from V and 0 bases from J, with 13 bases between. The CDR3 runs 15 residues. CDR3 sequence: CATGPGIATNEKLFF. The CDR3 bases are TGTGCCACCGGGCCGGGCATCGCAACTAATGAAAAACTGTTTTTT.

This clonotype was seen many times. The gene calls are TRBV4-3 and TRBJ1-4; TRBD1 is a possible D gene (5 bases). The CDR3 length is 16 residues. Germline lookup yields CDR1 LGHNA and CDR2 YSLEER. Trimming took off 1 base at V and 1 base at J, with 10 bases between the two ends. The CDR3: CASSQGRELTNEKLFF. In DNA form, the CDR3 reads TGCGCCAGCAGCCAAGGCAGGGAATTAACTAATGAAAAACTGTTTTTT.

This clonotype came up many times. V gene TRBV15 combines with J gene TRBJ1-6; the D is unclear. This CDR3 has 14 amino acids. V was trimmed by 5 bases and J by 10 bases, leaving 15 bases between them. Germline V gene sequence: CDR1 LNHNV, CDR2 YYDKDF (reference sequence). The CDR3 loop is CATSPTRQDSPLHF. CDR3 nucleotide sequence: TGTGCCACCAGCCCCACGAGGCAGGACTCACCCCTCCACTTT.

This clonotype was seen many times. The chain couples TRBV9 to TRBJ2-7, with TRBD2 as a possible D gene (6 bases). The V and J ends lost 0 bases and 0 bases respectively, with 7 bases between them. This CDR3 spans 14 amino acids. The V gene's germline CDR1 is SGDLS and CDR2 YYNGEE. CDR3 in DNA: TGTGCCAGCAGCGTAGACGGGAGCTCCTACGAGCAGTACGTC. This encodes CASSVDGSSYEQYV.

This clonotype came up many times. CDR3: CASSSRGGSNTEAFF. CDR3 in DNA: TGTGCCAGCAGCTCTAGGGGGGGTTCGAACACTGAAGCTTTCTTT. The chain employs TRBV7-2 and TRBJ1-1; tentative D call: TRBD1 (6 bases). Germline CDR1 SGHTA, CDR2 FQGNSA. The CDR3 consists of 15 residues. The V gene lost 4 bases and the J gene lost 1 base, with 13 bases spanning the gap.

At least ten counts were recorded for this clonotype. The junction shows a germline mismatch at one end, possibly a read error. The CDR3 bases are TGCAGCGTTTCGAACCCCGGGGAGCTGTTTTTT. It translates to CSVSNPGELFF. This sequence joins TRBV29-1 and TRBJ2-2, with no clear D. There are 11 residues in the CDR3. Germline V lookup: CDR1 SQVTM, CDR2 ANQGSEA.

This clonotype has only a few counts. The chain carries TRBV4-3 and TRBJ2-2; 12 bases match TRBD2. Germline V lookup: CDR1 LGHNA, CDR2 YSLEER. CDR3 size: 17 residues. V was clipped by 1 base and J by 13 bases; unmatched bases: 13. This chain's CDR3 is CASSQAPGLAGGLGLFF. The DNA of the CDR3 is TGCGCCAGCAGCCAAGCCCCGGGTCTAGCGGGGGGGCTTGGGCTGTTTTTT.

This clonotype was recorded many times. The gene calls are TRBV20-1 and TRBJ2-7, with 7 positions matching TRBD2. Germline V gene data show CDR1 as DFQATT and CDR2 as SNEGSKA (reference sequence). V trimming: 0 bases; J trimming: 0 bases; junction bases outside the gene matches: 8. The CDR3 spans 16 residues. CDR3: CSARDIGGGPSYEQYF. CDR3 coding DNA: TGCAGTGCTAGAGATATAGGCGGGGGTCCCTCCTACGAGCAGTACTTC.